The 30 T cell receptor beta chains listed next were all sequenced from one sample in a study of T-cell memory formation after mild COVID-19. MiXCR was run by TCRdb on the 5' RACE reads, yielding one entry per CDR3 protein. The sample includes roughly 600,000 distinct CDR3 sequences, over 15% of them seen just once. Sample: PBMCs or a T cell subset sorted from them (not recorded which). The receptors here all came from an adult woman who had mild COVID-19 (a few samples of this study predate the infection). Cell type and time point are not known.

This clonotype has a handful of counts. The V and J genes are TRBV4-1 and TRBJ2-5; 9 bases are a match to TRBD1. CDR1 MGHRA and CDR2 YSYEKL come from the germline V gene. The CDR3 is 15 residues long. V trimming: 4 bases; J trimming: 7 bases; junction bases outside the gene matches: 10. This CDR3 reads CASSPGTGQDWTQYF. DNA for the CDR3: TGCGCCAGCAGCCCGGGGACAGGGCAAGATTGGACCCAGTACTTC.

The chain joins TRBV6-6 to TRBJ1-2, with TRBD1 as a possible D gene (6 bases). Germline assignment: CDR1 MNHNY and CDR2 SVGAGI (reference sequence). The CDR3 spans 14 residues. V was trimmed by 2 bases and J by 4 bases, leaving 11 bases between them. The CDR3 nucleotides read TGTGCCAGCAGTTACACTCAGGGGAGCTATGGCTACACCTTC. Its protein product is CASSYTQGSYGYTF.

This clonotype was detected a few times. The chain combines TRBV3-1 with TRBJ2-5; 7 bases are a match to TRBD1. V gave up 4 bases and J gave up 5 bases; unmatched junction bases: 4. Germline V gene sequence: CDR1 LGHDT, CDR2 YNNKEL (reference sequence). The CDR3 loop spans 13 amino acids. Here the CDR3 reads CASSRQGSETQYF. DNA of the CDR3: TGTGCCAGCAGCCGACAGGGATCGGAGACCCAGTACTTC.

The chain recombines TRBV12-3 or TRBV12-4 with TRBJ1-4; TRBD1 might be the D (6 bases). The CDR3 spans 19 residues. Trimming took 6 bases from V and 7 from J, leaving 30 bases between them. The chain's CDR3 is CASSPQQGRVLRSGEKLFF. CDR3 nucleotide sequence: TGTGCCAGCAGCCCCCAACAGGGTCGGGTTTTGAGAAGTGGTGAAAAACTGTTTTTT.

CDR3 in DNA: TGTGCCACCAGTGGCCGGACAGGGGGCACGAACACTGAAGCTTTCTTT. Translated, it gives CATSGRTGGTNTEAFF. The V and J genes are TRBV24-1 and TRBJ1-1; 11 nucleotides line up with TRBD1. The CDR3 has 16 amino acids. In germline, CDR1 is KGHDR, CDR2 SFDVKD. After removal of 5 bases from V and 1 base from J, the junction contained 5 bases not matched to a gene.

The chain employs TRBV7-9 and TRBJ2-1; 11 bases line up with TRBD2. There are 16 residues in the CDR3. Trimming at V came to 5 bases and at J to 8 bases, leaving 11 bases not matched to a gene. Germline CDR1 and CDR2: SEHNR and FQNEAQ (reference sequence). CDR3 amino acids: CASSQPGLAASDEQFF. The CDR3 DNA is TGTGCCAGCAGCCAGCCGGGACTAGCGGCCAGCGATGAGCAGTTCTTC.

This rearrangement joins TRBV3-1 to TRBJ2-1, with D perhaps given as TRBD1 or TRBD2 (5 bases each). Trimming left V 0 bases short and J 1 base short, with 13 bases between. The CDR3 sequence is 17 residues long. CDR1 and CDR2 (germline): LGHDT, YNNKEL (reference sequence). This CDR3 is CASSQDPRGRSYNEQFF. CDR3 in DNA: TGTGCCAGCAGCCAAGATCCACGGGGCCGGTCCTACAATGAGCAGTTCTTC.

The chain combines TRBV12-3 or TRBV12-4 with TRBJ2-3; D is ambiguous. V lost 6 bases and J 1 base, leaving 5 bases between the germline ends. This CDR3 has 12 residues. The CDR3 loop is CASRVGTDTQYF. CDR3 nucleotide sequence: TGTGCCAGCAGGGTCGGCACAGATACGCAGTATTTT.

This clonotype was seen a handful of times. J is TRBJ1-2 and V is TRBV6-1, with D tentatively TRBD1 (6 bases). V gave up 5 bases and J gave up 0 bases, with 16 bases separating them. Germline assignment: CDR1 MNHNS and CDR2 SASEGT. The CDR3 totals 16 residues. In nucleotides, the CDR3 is TGTGCCAGCAGTCACAGGGTAGCTTTTTCTAACTATGGCTACACCTTC. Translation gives CASSHRVAFSNYGYTF.

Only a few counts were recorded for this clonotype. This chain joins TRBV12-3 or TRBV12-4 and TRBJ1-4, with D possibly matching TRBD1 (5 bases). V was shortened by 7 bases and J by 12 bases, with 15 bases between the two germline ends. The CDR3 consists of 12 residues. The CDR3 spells CASTHNFRELFF. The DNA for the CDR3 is TGTGCCAGCACTCACAACTTCAGGGAACTGTTTTTT.

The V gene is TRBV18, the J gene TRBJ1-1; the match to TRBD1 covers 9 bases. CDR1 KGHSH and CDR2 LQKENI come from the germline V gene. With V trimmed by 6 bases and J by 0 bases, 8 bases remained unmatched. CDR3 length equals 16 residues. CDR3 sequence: CASSRQGVGVNTEAFF. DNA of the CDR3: TGTGCCAGCTCCCGACAGGGGGTTGGGGTGAACACTGAAGCTTTCTTT.

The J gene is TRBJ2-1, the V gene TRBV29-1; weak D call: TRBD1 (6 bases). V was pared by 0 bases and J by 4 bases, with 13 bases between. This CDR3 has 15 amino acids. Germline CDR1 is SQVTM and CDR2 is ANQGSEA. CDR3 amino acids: CSVEEGRGIYNEQFF. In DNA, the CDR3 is TGCAGCGTTGAAGAGGGCAGGGGAATTTACAATGAGCAGTTCTTC.

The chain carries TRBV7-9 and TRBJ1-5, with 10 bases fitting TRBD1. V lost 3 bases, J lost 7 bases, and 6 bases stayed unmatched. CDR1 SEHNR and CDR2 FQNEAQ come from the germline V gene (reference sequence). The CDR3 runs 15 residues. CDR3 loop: CASSLGTGVGQPQHF. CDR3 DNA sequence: TGTGCCAGCAGCTTGGGGACAGGGGTTGGCCAGCCCCAGCATTTT.

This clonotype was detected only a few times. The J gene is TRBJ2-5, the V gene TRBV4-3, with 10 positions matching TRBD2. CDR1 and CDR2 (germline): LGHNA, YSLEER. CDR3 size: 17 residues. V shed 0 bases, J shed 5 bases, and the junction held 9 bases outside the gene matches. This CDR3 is CASSQDLGSGRRETQYF. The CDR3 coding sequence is TGCGCCAGCAGCCAAGATCTTGGTAGCGGGAGGCGGGAGACCCAGTACTTC.

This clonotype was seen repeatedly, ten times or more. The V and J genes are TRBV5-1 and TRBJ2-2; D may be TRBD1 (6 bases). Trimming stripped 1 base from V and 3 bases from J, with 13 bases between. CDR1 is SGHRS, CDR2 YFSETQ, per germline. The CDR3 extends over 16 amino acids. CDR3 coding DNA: TGCGCCAGCAGCTTGCCCGGGACACGATACACCGGGGAGCTGTTTTTT. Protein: CASSLPGTRYTGELFF. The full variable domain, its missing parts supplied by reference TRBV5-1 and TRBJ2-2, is KAGVTQTPRYLIKTRGQQVTLSCSPISGHRSVSWYQQTPGQGLQFLFEYFSETQRNKGNFPGRFSGRQFSNSRSEMNVSTLELGDSALYLCASSLPGTRYTGELFFGEGSRLTVL.

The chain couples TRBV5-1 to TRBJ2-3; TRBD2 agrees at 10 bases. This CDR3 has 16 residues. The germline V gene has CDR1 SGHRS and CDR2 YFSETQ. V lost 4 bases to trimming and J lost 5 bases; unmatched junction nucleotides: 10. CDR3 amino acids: CASSRKSGGARDTQYF. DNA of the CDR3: TGCGCCAGCAGCCGTAAAAGCGGGGGGGCCAGAGATACGCAGTATTTT.

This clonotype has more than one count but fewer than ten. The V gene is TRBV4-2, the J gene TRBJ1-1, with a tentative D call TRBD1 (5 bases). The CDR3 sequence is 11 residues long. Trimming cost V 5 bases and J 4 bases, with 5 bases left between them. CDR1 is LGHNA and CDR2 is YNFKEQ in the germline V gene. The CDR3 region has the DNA TGTGCCAGCAGCGGGGCCACTGAAGCTTTCTTT. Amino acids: CASSGATEAFF.

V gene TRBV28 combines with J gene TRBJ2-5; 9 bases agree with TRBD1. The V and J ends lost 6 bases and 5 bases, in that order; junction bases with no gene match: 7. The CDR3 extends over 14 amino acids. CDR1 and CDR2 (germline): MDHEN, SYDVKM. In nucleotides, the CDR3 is TGTGCCAGCAGGGACCCTGGACAGGGGGAGACCCAGTACTTC. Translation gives CASRDPGQGETQYF.

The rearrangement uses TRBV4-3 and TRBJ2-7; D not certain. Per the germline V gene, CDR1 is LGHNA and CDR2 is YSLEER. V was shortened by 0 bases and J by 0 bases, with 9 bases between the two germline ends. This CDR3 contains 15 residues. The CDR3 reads CASSQDSTFSYEQYF. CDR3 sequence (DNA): TGCGCCAGCAGCCAAGATTCGACTTTCTCCTACGAGCAGTACTTC.

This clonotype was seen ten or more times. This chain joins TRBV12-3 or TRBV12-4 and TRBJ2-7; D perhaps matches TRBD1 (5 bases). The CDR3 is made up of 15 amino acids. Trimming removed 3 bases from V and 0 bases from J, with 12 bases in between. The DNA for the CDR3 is TGTGCCAGCAGTTTTAAGGGGCTGAGCTCCTACGAGCAGTACTTC. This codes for CASSFKGLSSYEQYF.

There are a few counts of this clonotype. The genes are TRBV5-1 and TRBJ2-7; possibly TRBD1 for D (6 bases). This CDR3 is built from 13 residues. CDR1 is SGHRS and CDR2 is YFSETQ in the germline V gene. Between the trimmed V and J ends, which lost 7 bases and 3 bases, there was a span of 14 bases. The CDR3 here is CASAPGHRYEQYF. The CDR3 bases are TGCGCCAGCGCCCCGGGACACCGCTACGAGCAGTACTTC.

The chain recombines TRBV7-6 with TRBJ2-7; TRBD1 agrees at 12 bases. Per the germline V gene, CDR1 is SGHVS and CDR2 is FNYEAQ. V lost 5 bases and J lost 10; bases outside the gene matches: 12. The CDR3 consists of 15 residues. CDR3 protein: CASSRITGTGGVQYF. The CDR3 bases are TGTGCCAGCAGCCGGATAACCGGGACAGGGGGCGTCCAGTACTTC.

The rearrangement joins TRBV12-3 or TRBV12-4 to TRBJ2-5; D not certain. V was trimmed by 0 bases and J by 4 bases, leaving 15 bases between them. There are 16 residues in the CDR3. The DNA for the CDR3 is TGTGCCAGCAGTTTAGCGGAATCGCTCCGTGGAGAGACCCAGTACTTC. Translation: CASSLAESLRGETQYF.

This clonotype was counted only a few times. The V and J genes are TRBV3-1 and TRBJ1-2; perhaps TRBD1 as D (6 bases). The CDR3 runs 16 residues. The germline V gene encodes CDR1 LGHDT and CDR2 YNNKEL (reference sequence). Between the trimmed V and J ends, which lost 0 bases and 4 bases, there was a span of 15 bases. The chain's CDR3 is CASSQDPGAESYGYTF. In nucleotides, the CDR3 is TGTGCCAGCAGCCAAGACCCAGGGGCCGAGAGCTATGGCTACACCTTC. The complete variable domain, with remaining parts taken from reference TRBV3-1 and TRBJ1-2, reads DTAVSQTPKYLVTQMGNDKSIKCEQNLGHDTMYWYKQDSKKFLKIMFSYNNKELIINETVPNRFSPKSPDKAHLNLHINSLELGDSAVYFCASSQDPGAESYGYTFGSGTRLTVV.

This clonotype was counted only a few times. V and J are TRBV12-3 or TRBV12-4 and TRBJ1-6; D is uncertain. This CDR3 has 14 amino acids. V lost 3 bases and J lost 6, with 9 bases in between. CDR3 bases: TGTGCCAGCAGTTTTTCGATGGGTAATTCACCCCTCCACTTT. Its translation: CASSFSMGNSPLHF.

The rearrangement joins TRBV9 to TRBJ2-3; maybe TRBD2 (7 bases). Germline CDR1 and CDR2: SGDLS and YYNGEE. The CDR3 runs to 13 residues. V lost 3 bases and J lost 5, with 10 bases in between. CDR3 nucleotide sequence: TGTGCCAGCAGCGGGGGGGGCTTAGATACGCAGTATTTT. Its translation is CASSGGGLDTQYF. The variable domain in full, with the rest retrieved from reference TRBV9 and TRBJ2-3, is DSGVTQTPKHLITATGQRVTLRCSPRSGDLSVYWYQQSLDQGLQFLIQYYNGEERAKGNILERFSAQQFPDLHSELNLSSLELGDSALYFCASSGGGLDTQYFGPGTRLTVL.

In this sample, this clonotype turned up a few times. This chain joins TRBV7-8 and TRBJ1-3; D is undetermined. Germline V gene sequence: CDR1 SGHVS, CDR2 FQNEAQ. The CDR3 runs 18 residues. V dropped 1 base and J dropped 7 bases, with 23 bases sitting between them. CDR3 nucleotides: TGTGCCAGCAGCTTAGACCGCGTACTCTCGGGTGGACGGAACACCATATATTTT. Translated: CASSLDRVLSGGRNTIYF.

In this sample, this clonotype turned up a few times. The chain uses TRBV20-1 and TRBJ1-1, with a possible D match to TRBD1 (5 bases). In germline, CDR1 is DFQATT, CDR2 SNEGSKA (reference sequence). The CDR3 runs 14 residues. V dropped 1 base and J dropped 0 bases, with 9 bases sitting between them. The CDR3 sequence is CSARAGTVNTEAFF. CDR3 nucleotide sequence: TGCAGTGCTAGAGCCGGGACGGTGAACACTGAAGCTTTCTTT.

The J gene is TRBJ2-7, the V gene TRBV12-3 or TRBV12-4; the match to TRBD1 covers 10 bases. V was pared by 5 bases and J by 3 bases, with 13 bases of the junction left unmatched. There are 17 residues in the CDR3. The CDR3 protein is CASSGLGWDRGVYEQYF. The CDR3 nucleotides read TGTGCCAGCAGTGGCCTCGGGTGGGACAGGGGTGTCTACGAGCAGTACTTC.

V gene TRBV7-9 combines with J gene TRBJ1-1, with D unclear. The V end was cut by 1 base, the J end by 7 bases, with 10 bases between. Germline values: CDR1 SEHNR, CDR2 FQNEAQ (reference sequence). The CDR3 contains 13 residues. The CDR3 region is CASSLGQEGEAFF. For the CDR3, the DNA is TGTGCCAGCAGCTTAGGCCAGGAGGGTGAAGCTTTCTTT.